The clone carrying this T cell receptor beta chain was observed a few times. The antigen remains unidentified. The source of the sample is a study of beta chain features in type 1 diabetes. Sequencing targeted expressed TCRB transcripts, as all isolated RNA had been reverse transcribed. Profiled with immunoSEQ multiplex PCR; TCRdb holds only in-frame clones, not every one. The sample gives around 600,000 clones, about an eighth of which show up once; around 0.12% is in the top ten. Study-level findings and limits: Shortening that was moderate but significant affected the TCRB CDR3s of Type 1 diabetes patients in all four CD4+ subsets.

J lost 4 bases, V lost 4 bases, and 7 bases had no gene match. The CDR3 sequence is 16 residues long. The germline V gene encodes CDR1 MNHNS and CDR2 SASEGT. The sequence was obtained from a man aged 25-45 years with type 1 diabetes. The source material was naive CD4+ T cells from blood. The chain links TRBV6-1 to TRBJ1-2; 12 bases are shared with TRBD1. The CDR3 DNA follows: TGTGCCAGCAGTGTGCCGGGACAGGGGGCGAGCTATGGCTACACCTTC. It specifies CASSVPGQGASYGYTF.